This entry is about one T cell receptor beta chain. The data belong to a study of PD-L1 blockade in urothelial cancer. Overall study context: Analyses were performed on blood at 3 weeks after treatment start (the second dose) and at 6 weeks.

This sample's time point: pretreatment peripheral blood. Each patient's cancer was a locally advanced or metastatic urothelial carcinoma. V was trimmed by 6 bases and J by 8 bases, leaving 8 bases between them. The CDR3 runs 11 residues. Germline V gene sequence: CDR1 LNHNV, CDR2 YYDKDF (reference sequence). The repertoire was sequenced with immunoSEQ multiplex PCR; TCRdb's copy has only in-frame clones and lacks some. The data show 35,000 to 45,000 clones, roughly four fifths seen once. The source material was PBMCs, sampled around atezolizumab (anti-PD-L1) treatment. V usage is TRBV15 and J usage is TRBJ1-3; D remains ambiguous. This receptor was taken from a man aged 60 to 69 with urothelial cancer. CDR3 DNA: TGTGCCACCAGAAAGAGGGACACCATATATTTT. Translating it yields CATRKRDTIYF.